One and the same sample provided the 7 T cell receptor beta chains below, sequenced in a study of shared clonotypes between healthy human individuals. Generated by immunoSEQ multiplex PCR, the TCRdb table keeps only in-frame clones and is missing some. The sample holds 2.5 million or so clones; approximately 90% are singletons and the top ten take over 0.12%. Source material: naive CD4+ T cells sorted from blood. Subset given: CD45RA+ positively selected. The receptor set was obtained from a man between 18 and 29 years old in good health.

Comment on this clone: The sample has other DNA sequences that encode this CDR3 too. The chain links TRBV30 to TRBJ2-2, with 11 bases lining up with TRBD2. Germline CDR1 is GTSNPN and CDR2 is SVGIG (reference sequence). V was pared by 3 bases and J by 4 bases, with 1 base of the junction left unmatched. The CDR3 has 14 amino acids. For the CDR3, the DNA is TGTGCCTGGAGGGGGACTAGCGGCACCGGGGAGCTGTTTTTT. Residues: CAWRGTSGTGELFF.

The rearrangement uses TRBV19 and TRBJ1-4; a possible D gene is TRBD1 (5 bases). The ends were cut back, 9 bases at V and 11 bases at J, with 19 bases in the middle. CDR1 is LNHDA and CDR2 is SQIVND in the germline V gene (reference sequence). This CDR3 is built from 13 residues. The DNA of the CDR3 is TGTGCCAGCCATCCGGTCGGCGGGACCAAACTGTTTTTT. Residues: CASHPVGGTKLFF.

The rearrangement links TRBV19 to TRBJ1-3; possibly TRBD1 for D (5 bases). Germline assignment: CDR1 LNHDA and CDR2 SQIVND (reference sequence). The CDR3 runs 15 residues. The V and J ends lost 9 bases and 3 bases respectively, with 18 bases between them. The CDR3 is CASTRIGGGGNTIYF. CDR3 coding DNA: TGTGCCAGCACAAGAATCGGGGGTGGTGGAAACACCATATATTTT. Looking up the rest from reference TRBV19 and TRBJ1-3 gives the full variable domain: DGGITQSPKYLFRKEGQNVTLSCEQNLNHDAMYWYRQDPGQGLRLIYYSQIVNDFQKGDIAEGYSVSREKKESFPLTVTSAQKNPTAFYLCASTRIGGGGNTIYFGEGSWLTVV.

This chain joins TRBV6-6 and TRBJ1-5, with 7 bases identical to TRBD1. Germline lookup yields CDR1 MNHNY and CDR2 SVGAGI (reference sequence). Trimming cost V 5 bases and J 7 bases; bases outside gene matches: 8. This CDR3 spans 14 amino acids. The CDR3 reads CASSKGRTGQPQHF. The CDR3 DNA reads TGTGCCAGCAGTAAGGGTCGGACAGGCCAGCCCCAGCATTTT.

The CDR3 DNA sequence: TGTGCCAGCAGAGCGACAGGGGAAGGCTACAATGAGCAGTTCTTC. Translating it yields CASRATGEGYNEQFF. The chain joins TRBV6-5 to TRBJ2-1, with 8 bases aligning to TRBD1. J lost 3 bases, V lost 6 bases, and 7 bases had no gene match. Germline V lookup: CDR1 MNHEY, CDR2 SVGAGI. This CDR3 is built from 15 residues.

The genes are TRBV5-8 and TRBJ2-6; perhaps TRBD1 as D (6 bases). The ends were cut back, 2 bases at V and 0 bases at J, with 12 bases in the middle. This CDR3 contains 17 residues. Germline assignment: CDR1 SGHTS and CDR2 YDEGEE. CDR3 in amino acids: CASSLGQMSSGANVLTF. CDR3 DNA sequence: TGTGCCAGCAGCTTAGGACAGATGTCCTCTGGGGCCAACGTCCTGACTTTC.

V usage is TRBV7-9 and J usage is TRBJ2-3, with D possibly matching TRBD2 (6 bases). This CDR3 has 15 amino acids. CDR1 SEHNR and CDR2 FQNEAQ come from the germline V gene (reference sequence). V lost 5 bases to trimming and J lost 6 bases, with 18 bases between them. The CDR3: CASSAGGVRGDTQYF. In nucleotides, the CDR3 is TGTGCCAGCAGCGCCGGAGGGGTGCGAGGGGATACGCAGTATTTT.